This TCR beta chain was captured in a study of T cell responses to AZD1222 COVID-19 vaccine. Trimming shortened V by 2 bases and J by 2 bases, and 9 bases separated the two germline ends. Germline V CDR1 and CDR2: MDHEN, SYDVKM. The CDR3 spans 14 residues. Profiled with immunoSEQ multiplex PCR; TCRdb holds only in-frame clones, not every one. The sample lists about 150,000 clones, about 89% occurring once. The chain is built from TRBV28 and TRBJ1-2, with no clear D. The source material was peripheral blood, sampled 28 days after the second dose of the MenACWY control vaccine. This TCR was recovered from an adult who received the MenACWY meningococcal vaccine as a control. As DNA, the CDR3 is TGTGCCAGCAGTTTAAGTGAGACAAACTATGGCTACACCTTC. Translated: CASSLSETNYGYTF.